The 16 T cell receptor beta chains in this list originate from one sample, sequenced in a study of shared clonotypes between healthy human individuals (dated by TCRdb to the early 2020s). Library preparation was by the immunoSEQ multiplex PCR assay. The table comes from immuneACCESS by way of TCRdb, which keeps in-frame sequences with V and J called. Part of the clones is missing from these tables; in studies checked, under half for an unresolved V gene and the rest for unknown reasons. For this sample the table gives roughly 2.1 million clones, of which 93% were detected only once. In total, the top ten clones hold roughly 1.7% of the sample. For the CD8 naive samples, CD45RO-negative cells were positively selected for CCR7, yielding a CD45RA+CCR7+ population from which TemRA cells were excluded. Sequences were obtained from naive CD8+ T cells from PBMCs. Sample cell subset or site, as interpreted from the label and publication: CD45RA+CCR7+. The receptor set was obtained from a man younger than 35 in good health. Some clones in this sample may be carry-over from other donors' samples.

The rearrangement links TRBV13 to TRBJ2-5; a possible D gene is TRBD2 (6 bases). Germline values: CDR1 PRHDT, CDR2 FYEKMQ (reference sequence). The germline V and J ends were trimmed by 3 bases and 5 bases, with 10 bases remaining between them. This CDR3 is 13 amino acids long. The CDR3 reads CASSLSSGETQYF. As DNA, the CDR3 is TGTGCCAGCAGCTTGAGTAGCGGCGAGACCCAGTACTTC. The full variable domain, with the rest looked up from reference TRBV13 and TRBJ2-5, is AAGVIQSPRHLIKEKRETATLKCYPIPRHDTVYWYQQGPGQDPQFLISFYEKMQSDKGSIPDRFSAQQFSDYHSELNMSSLELGDSALYFCASSLSSGETQYFGPGTRLLVL.

The chain combines TRBV9 with TRBJ2-7; D unresolved. This CDR3 is built from 15 residues. Looked up from germline, CDR1 is SGDLS and CDR2 is YYNGEE. V was pared by 4 bases and J by 3 bases, with 17 bases between. In DNA, the CDR3 is TGTGCCAGCAGCCCAAGTGGTGGATCTGTCTACGAGCAGTACTTC. Translated, it gives CASSPSGGSVYEQYF.

Worth noting for this clone: Distinct nucleotide sequences in the sample also encode this CDR3. The V gene is TRBV6-5, the J gene TRBJ2-1; possible D gene TRBD1, 6 bases. The CDR3 is 12 residues long. CDR1 and CDR2 (germline): MNHEY, SVGAGI. The V end lost 4 bases, the J end lost 8 bases, and 9 bases lay between the germline ends. CDR3 sequence: CASSSRGDEQFF. CDR3 coding DNA: TGTGCCAGCAGTTCCAGGGGTGATGAGCAGTTCTTC.

The chain recombines TRBV5-1 with TRBJ2-6, with 9 bases aligning to TRBD1. The CDR3 totals 18 residues. Trimming cost V 2 bases and J 0 bases; bases outside gene matches: 6. Germline CDR1 is SGHRS and CDR2 is YFSETQ. The CDR3 loop is CASSFRDRVYSGANVLTF. DNA for the CDR3: TGCGCCAGCAGCTTCCGGGACAGGGTTTACTCTGGGGCCAACGTCCTGACTTTC.

The rearrangement uses TRBV7-9 and TRBJ2-3; TRBD2 aligns across 9 bases. Germline V gives CDR1 SEHNR, CDR2 FQNEAQ (reference sequence). This CDR3 contains 14 residues. V dropped 5 bases and J dropped 4; count of bases not matched to a gene: 4. For the CDR3, the DNA is TGTGCCAGCAGCCTTAGCGGGAGCGCAGATACGCAGTATTTT. It is translated as CASSLSGSADTQYF. Drawing the rest from reference TRBV7-9 and TRBJ2-3, the complete variable domain is DTGVSQNPRHKITKRGQNVTFRCDPISEHNRLYWYRQTLGQGPEFLTYFQNEAQLEKSRLLSDRFSAERPKGSFSTLEIQRTEQGDSAMYLCASSLSGSADTQYFGPGTRLTVL.

The chain joins TRBV5-5 to TRBJ1-5, with 7 bases lining up with TRBD1. CDR1 is SGHKS, CDR2 YYEKEE, per germline (reference sequence). The CDR3 covers 15 residues. The V gene end was trimmed by 2 bases and the J gene end by 4 bases; junction bases not matched to a gene: 6. The CDR3 loop reads CASSFAGQRNQPQHF. Here the CDR3 DNA reads TGTGCCAGCAGCTTTGCGGGACAGAGAAATCAGCCCCAGCATTTT.

This chain uses TRBV7-9 with TRBJ2-7, with D unresolved. The CDR3 covers 14 residues. CDR1 and CDR2 from the germline V gene are SEHNR and FQNEAQ (reference sequence). The V end was cut by 5 bases, the J end by 3 bases, with 14 bases between. CDR3 loop: CASSLTARDYEQYF. In DNA form, the CDR3 reads TGTGCCAGCAGCCTAACCGCCAGAGACTACGAGCAGTACTTC.

The chain recombines TRBV5-4 with TRBJ1-2; possibly TRBD1 for D (6 bases). In germline, CDR1 is SGHNT, CDR2 YYREEE (reference sequence). The CDR3 length is 14 residues. Trimming took off 4 bases at V and 6 bases at J, with 16 bases between the two ends. In nucleotides, the CDR3 is TGTGCCAGCAGCGGGGCCGGCGCAGGGGATGGCTACACCTTC. Its translation: CASSGAGAGDGYTF.

The V call is TRBV9, the J call TRBJ2-7; 7 bases agree with TRBD2. The length of the CDR3 is 14 residues. CDR1 SGDLS and CDR2 YYNGEE come from the germline V gene. Unmatched junction bases numbered 7, after V lost 4 bases and J lost 3 bases. CDR3 DNA: TGTGCCAGCAGCCCGGGAGGTACTATCTACGAGCAGTACTTC. Protein: CASSPGGTIYEQYF.

V gene TRBV12-5 combines with J gene TRBJ2-2; the match to TRBD2 covers 9 bases. Germline CDR1 is LGHNT and CDR2 is FRNRAP. There are 13 residues in the CDR3. The J segment lost 6 bases and the V segment lost 5 bases, leaving 1 base of the junction unmatched. This chain's CDR3 is CASGVAGAGELFF. The CDR3 region has the DNA TGTGCTAGTGGTGTAGCGGGAGCCGGGGAGCTGTTTTTT.

The chain is built from TRBV27 and TRBJ2-7; D perhaps matches TRBD2 (5 bases). V was cut by 0 bases and J by 2 bases, with 14 bases left in between. Germline lookup yields CDR1 MNHEY and CDR2 SMNVEV (reference sequence). The CDR3 covers 16 residues. The CDR3: CASSLSLAGEPYEQYF. For the CDR3, the DNA is TGTGCCAGCAGTTTATCCCTAGCTGGAGAACCCTACGAGCAGTACTTC.

This clone was counted once. This sequence joins TRBV15 and TRBJ1-2; 10 nucleotides align to TRBD1. CDR1 is LNHNV, CDR2 YYDKDF, per germline (reference sequence). Losses at the gene ends were 3 bases for V and 1 base for J; bases not matched to a gene: 11. The CDR3 loop spans 18 amino acids. The CDR3 DNA reads as TGTGCCACCAGCAGCAGCGTGGGACAGGGGAGGGTTAACTATGGCTACACCTTC. Translating it yields CATSSSVGQGRVNYGYTF. Together with reference TRBV15 and TRBJ1-2, the CDR3 gives the full variable domain: DAMVIQNPRYQVTQFGKPVTLSCSQTLNHNVMYWYQQKSSQAPKLLFHYYDKDFNNEADTPDNFQSRRPNTSFCFLDIRSPGLGDTAMYLCATSSSVGQGRVNYGYTFGSGTRLTVV.

The chain is built from TRBV7-8 and TRBJ2-1; TRBD2 is a possible D gene (6 bases). The V and J ends lost 0 bases and 7 bases respectively, with 10 bases between them. Germline CDR1 and CDR2: SGHVS and FQNEAQ. This CDR3 is built from 14 residues. CDR3 sequence: CASSLASGGNEQFF. In DNA, the CDR3 is TGTGCCAGCAGCTTAGCAAGTGGGGGGAATGAGCAGTTCTTC.

The V and J genes are TRBV28 and TRBJ1-5, with TRBD1 as a possible D gene (5 bases). Germline V gene lookup returns CDR1 MDHEN and CDR2 SYDVKM. Between the trimmed V and J ends, which lost 6 bases and 1 base, there was a span of 22 bases. The CDR3 covers 18 residues. The CDR3 region has the DNA TGTGCCAGCAGCCTAAAACGGACAACCAGTTGGAGCAATCAGCCCCAGCATTTT. Translated: CASSLKRTTSWSNQPQHF.

With respect to this clone: Other DNA sequences in this sample translate to the same CDR3. The chain couples TRBV27 to TRBJ2-1, with 11 positions matching TRBD1. V shed 2 bases and J 4 bases; nucleotides not matched to a gene: 1. CDR1 and CDR2 (germline): MNHEY, SMNVEV (reference sequence). The CDR3 runs 15 residues. CDR3 region: CASSLGTGGYNEQFF. The CDR3 coding sequence is TGTGCCAGCAGTTTAGGGACAGGGGGTTACAATGAGCAGTTCTTC.

The chain has TRBV19 and TRBJ2-1, with D unclear. The CDR3 length is 17 residues. Trimming took 5 bases from V and 1 from J, leaving 18 bases between them. Germline loops: CDR1 LNHDA, CDR2 SQIVND (reference sequence). The CDR3 DNA is TGTGCCAGTAGTCCGAGCCCCCCAGGATGGTCCTACAATGAGCAGTTCTTC. Translation: CASSPSPPGWSYNEQFF.